The entry that follows covers one T cell receptor (beta chain) sequence. CDR1 and CDR2 from the germline V gene are MNHEY and SVGAGI. The CDR3 extends over 13 amino acids. V shed 8 bases and J shed 4 bases, with 12 bases lying between them. The data derive from a study of neurological immune-mediated disorders. TCRdb re-analysed the 5' RACE reads in MiXCR, keeping a single row per CDR3 protein. The profile covers tens of thousands of distinct CDR3 sequences, with less than 15% appearing a single time and 25% to 30% taken by the ten largest. Sequencing was performed on PBMCs. The receptor was derived from a woman between 50 and 59 years old with HTLV-1-associated myelopathy (HAM/TSP). V usage is TRBV6-5 and J usage is TRBJ1-5; no definite D call. CDR3 protein: CASRHSRNQPQHF. The CDR3 nucleotides read TGTGCCAGCCGTCACTCGAGAAATCAGCCCCAGCATTTT.